This T cell receptor beta chain was sequenced during a study of T cell responses to AZD1222 COVID-19 vaccine. Study-level results: In all cases, repertoires were sampled only after the peak T cell response.

The V end lost 6 bases, the J end lost 7 bases, and 12 bases lay between the germline ends. The CDR3 has 12 amino acids. For this clone: Antigen: not known.

The method was immunoSEQ multiplex PCR; TCRdb's version includes in-frame clones alone and lacks a portion of them. Of 150,000 or so clones in the sample, around 83% were seen once. The clonotype originates from an adult in good health. J is TRBJ1-1 and V is TRBV12-3 or TRBV12-4; D not resolved. Sequences were derived from peripheral blood, sampled on day 0 of MenACWY control vaccination. CDR3 protein: CASSQVRGEAFF. The CDR3 DNA is TGTGCCAGCAGCCAAGTCCGGGGTGAAGCTTTCTTT.